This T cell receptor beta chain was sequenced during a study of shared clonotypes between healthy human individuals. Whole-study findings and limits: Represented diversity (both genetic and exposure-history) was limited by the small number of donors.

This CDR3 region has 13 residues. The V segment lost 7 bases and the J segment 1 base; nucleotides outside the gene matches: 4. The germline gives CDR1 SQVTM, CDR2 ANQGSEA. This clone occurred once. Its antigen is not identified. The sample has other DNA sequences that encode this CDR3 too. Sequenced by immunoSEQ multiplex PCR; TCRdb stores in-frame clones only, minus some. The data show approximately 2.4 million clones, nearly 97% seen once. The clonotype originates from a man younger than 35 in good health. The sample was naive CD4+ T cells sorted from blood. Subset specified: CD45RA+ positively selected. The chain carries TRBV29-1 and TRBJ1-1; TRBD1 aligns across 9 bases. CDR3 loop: CSAGQGRNTEAFF. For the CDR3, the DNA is TGCAGCGCCGGACAGGGGCGGAACACTGAAGCTTTCTTT.